The sequence of this TCR beta chain was determined in a study of blood T cell repertoires in COVID-19. Study-wide context: From the United States, Italy and Spain came samples of acute and convalescent COVID-19. The analysed material was cDNA or gDNA that came from T cells, B-cell-depleted T cells, or PBMCs.

Profiling relied on immunoSEQ multiplex PCR, and the TCRdb table lists in-frame clones only, not all of them. The repertoire consists of roughly 60,000 clones, with roughly 85% occurring once and the leading ten covering around 5.9%. Germline V gives CDR1 SEHNR, CDR2 FQNEAQ (reference sequence). The V end lost 5 bases, the J end lost 1 base, and 11 bases lay between the germline ends. The CDR3 sequence is 14 residues long. Sequenced input: peripheral blood. This chain links TRBV7-9 with TRBJ2-5; perhaps TRBD2 as D (6 bases). The sequence derives from a human donor in a cohort sampled during active or convalescent COVID-19. The CDR3 DNA is TGTGCCAGCAGCGCTGGGACTGTCCAAGAGACCCAGTACTTC. It yields the protein CASSAGTVQETQYF.